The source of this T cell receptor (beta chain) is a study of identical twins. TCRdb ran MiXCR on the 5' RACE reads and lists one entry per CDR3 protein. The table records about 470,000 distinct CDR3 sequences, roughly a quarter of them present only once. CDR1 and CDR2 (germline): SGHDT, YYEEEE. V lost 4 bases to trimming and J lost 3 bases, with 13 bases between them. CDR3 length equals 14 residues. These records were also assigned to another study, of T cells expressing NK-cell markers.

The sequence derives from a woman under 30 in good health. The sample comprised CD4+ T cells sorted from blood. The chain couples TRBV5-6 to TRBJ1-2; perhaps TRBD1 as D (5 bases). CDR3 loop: CASSVGTEDYGYTF. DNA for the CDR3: TGTGCCAGCAGCGTCGGGACGGAAGACTATGGCTACACCTTC.